This passage covers 30 T cell receptor beta chains from one sample sequenced in a study of blood T cells in healthy people across ages. It was with a sample-barcoded 5' primer and a J-beta primer mix that a second PCR of roughly 7 to 12 cycles was run. TCRdb called the 5' RACE reads again in MiXCR, with one record for every CDR3 protein. The sample holds some 1,500,000 distinct CDR3 sequences; about 42% are singletons and the top ten take more than 4%. Sequenced input: blood. All receptors derive from a woman aged 18-35 years in good health.

This clonotype has more than one count but fewer than ten. The chain uses TRBV24-1 and TRBJ2-1; TRBD1 agrees at 7 bases. J lost 7 bases, V lost 2 bases, and 10 bases had no gene match. Germline loops: CDR1 KGHDR, CDR2 SFDVKD. CDR3 length equals 16 residues. CDR3 bases: TGTGCCACCAGTGATTACCCCACGACAGGGCTAAATGAGCAGTTCTTC. Its translation: CATSDYPTTGLNEQFF.

The chain employs TRBV20-1 and TRBJ2-5; 7 nucleotides line up with TRBD2. This CDR3 contains 13 residues. Germline loops: CDR1 DFQATT, CDR2 SNEGSKA (reference sequence). Trimming at V came to 2 bases and at J to 3 bases, leaving 3 bases not matched to a gene. The CDR3 here is CSARRGGEETQYF. Written as DNA, the CDR3 is TGCAGTGCTAGACGCGGGGGAGAAGAGACCCAGTACTTC.

CDR3 nucleotides: TGCGCCAGCAGTGAAGACCCCTTCAGCGGGGGGCTCTACAATGAGCAGTTCTTC. Its protein is CASSEDPFSGGLYNEQFF. The chain carries TRBV10-2 and TRBJ2-1; TRBD2 aligns across 9 bases. The V segment lost 3 bases and the J segment 3 bases; nucleotides outside the gene matches: 12. This CDR3 has 18 amino acids. CDR1 is WSHSY and CDR2 is SAAADI in the germline V gene.

This clonotype was counted only a few times. The gene calls are TRBV24-1 and TRBJ1-5; D is uncertain. V lost 3 bases to trimming and J lost 3 bases, with 8 bases between them. The CDR3 sequence is 14 residues long. Looked up from germline, CDR1 is KGHDR and CDR2 is SFDVKD. This CDR3 reads CATSDALFNQPQHF. DNA for the CDR3: TGTGCCACCAGTGATGCCCTTTTCAATCAGCCCCAGCATTTT.

The V call is TRBV27, the J call TRBJ2-6; D unclear. The CDR3 covers 15 residues. Germline loops: CDR1 MNHEY, CDR2 SMNVEV (reference sequence). Trimming took off 5 bases at V and 2 bases at J, with 10 bases between the two ends. The CDR3 DNA follows: TGTGCCAGCAGTAAGACTGTCGCTGGGGCCAACGTCCTGACTTTC. Its protein product is CASSKTVAGANVLTF.

This clonotype was detected a few times. The V gene is TRBV7-2, the J gene TRBJ2-7; 7 bases are a match to TRBD1. V lost 3 bases, J lost 7 bases, and 6 bases stayed unmatched. The V gene's germline CDR1 is SGHTA and CDR2 FQGNSA. The CDR3 length is 13 residues. CDR3 bases: TGTGCCAGCAGCTTTAGACAGGGTCGGGAGCAGTACTTC. The encoded protein is CASSFRQGREQYF.

This clonotype was seen a few times. This rearrangement joins TRBV18 to TRBJ1-4; D may be TRBD1 (5 bases). V was cut by 4 bases and J by 5 bases, with 14 bases left in between. Germline lookup yields CDR1 KGHSH and CDR2 LQKENI. This CDR3 comprises 15 residues. CDR3 region: CASSLAGTRNEKLFF. Here the CDR3 DNA reads TGTGCCAGCTCACTAGCAGGGACTCGGAATGAAAAACTGTTTTTT.

This clonotype was observed a few times. The chain employs TRBV5-1 and TRBJ2-1; 8 bases fit TRBD1. The V and J ends lost 0 bases and 8 bases, in that order; junction bases with no gene match: 1. The CDR3 spans 13 residues. Per the germline V gene, CDR1 is SGHRS and CDR2 is YFSETQ. In nucleotides, the CDR3 is TGCGCCAGCAGCTTGGCACAGGGGGATGAGCAGTTCTTC. Encoded protein: CASSLAQGDEQFF.

This chain connects TRBV9 to TRBJ2-7; 8 bases align to TRBD1. The CDR3 extends over 15 amino acids. Germline V CDR1 and CDR2: SGDLS, YYNGEE. After removal of 3 bases from V and 4 bases from J, the junction contained 9 bases not matched to a gene. Here the CDR3 reads CASSAGTGGWYEQYF. The CDR3 DNA reads as TGTGCCAGCAGCGCTGGTACAGGGGGTTGGTACGAGCAGTACTTC. Full variable domain (outside the CDR3, taken from reference TRBV9 and TRBJ2-7): DSGVTQTPKHLITATGQRVTLRCSPRSGDLSVYWYQQSLDQGLQFLIQYYNGEERAKGNILERFSAQQFPDLHSELNLSSLELGDSALYFCASSAGTGGWYEQYFGPGTRLTVT.

This clonotype was seen ten or more times. The chain uses TRBV7-8 and TRBJ2-4; the D gene is possibly TRBD1 (6 bases). CDR3 length equals 14 residues. CDR1 and CDR2 (germline): SGHVS, FQNEAQ. Trimming stripped 2 bases from V and 1 base from J, with 6 bases between. CDR3 amino acids: CASSLQGAKNIQYF. The CDR3 bases are TGTGCCAGCAGCTTACAGGGGGCCAAAAACATTCAGTACTTC.

The chain employs TRBV30 and TRBJ1-2; D unclear. The V gene lost 7 bases and the J gene lost 4 bases, with 16 bases spanning the gap. Germline V lookup: CDR1 GTSNPN, CDR2 SVGIG (reference sequence). CDR3 length: 13 amino acids. CDR3 coding DNA: TGTGCCTTTCTATCCACGATCGGCTATGGCTACACCTTC. This translates into CAFLSTIGYGYTF.

The J gene is TRBJ2-5, the V gene TRBV11-2, with 8 bases matching TRBD2. V shed 0 bases and J 5 bases; nucleotides not matched to a gene: 5. The CDR3 is 15 residues long. CDR1 is SGHAT, CDR2 FQNNGV, per germline. CDR3 in amino acids: CASSLEIGGRETQYF. Here the CDR3 DNA reads TGTGCCAGCAGCTTAGAAATTGGCGGGAGGGAGACCCAGTACTTC.

This chain joins TRBV2 and TRBJ1-5; tentative D call: TRBD1 (5 bases). Germline CDR1 SNHLY, CDR2 FYNNEI. This CDR3 comprises 14 residues. The V end was cut by 5 bases, the J end by 5 bases, with 13 bases between. DNA for the CDR3: TGTGCCAGCAGTTTCGGGGGATCCTATCAGCCCCAGCATTTT. Translated: CASSFGGSYQPQHF. The variable domain in full, with the rest retrieved from reference TRBV2 and TRBJ1-5, is EPEVTQTPSHQVTQMGQEVILRCVPISNHLYFYWYRQILGQKVEFLVSFYNNEISEKSEIFDDQFSVERPDGSNFTLKIRSTKLEDSAMYFCASSFGGSYQPQHFGDGTRLSIL.

The chain couples TRBV25-1 to TRBJ1-5, with D possibly being TRBD1 (6 bases). This CDR3 is 13 amino acids long. In germline, CDR1 is MGHDK, CDR2 SYGVNS. V lost 7 bases to trimming and J lost 7 bases, with 14 bases between them. The CDR3 sequence: CASTPGDYQPQHF. The CDR3 nucleotides read TGTGCCAGCACCCCAGGGGATTACCAGCCCCAGCATTTT.

As concerns this clonotype: The junction does not match germline at one end; this may be a read error. The V call is TRBV28, the J call TRBJ2-1; TRBD2 is a possible D gene (6 bases). This CDR3 is 12 amino acids long. CDR1 and CDR2 (germline): MDHEN, SYDVKM. The CDR3 DNA reads as TGTGCCATCAGTTTGCTAGCGTATGAGCAGTTCTTC. Amino acid sequence: CAISLLAYEQFF.

This clonotype has more than one count but fewer than ten. This chain joins TRBV7-6 and TRBJ2-1; D gene uncertain. Per the germline V gene, CDR1 is SGHVS and CDR2 is FNYEAQ. V was shortened by 4 bases and J by 3 bases, with 10 bases between the two germline ends. The CDR3 covers 14 residues. CDR3 protein: CASSSAVDYNEQFF. The CDR3, as DNA: TGTGCCAGCAGCTCCGCCGTGGACTACAATGAGCAGTTCTTC.

Comments on this clonotype: A single base separates this from a much larger clone, so it may be a read error. The rearrangement joins TRBV20-1 to TRBJ2-7; 8 bases are a match to TRBD1. This CDR3 has 15 residues. V trimming: 0 bases; J trimming: 7 bases; junction bases outside the gene matches: 11. Germline V gives CDR1 DFQATT, CDR2 SNEGSKA (reference sequence). CDR3 sequence: CSARDPTGANNEQYF. For the CDR3, the DNA is TGCAGTGCTAGAGACCCGACAGGGGCAAACAATGAGCAGTACTTC.

The genes are TRBV28 and TRBJ2-1, with a tentative D call TRBD2 (6 bases). In germline, CDR1 is MDHEN, CDR2 SYDVKM. The CDR3 consists of 15 residues. V was clipped by 4 bases and J by 5 bases, with 15 bases between them. The CDR3 spells CASSSPSAYNNEQFF. The CDR3 DNA sequence: TGTGCCAGCAGTTCTCCTAGCGCATATAACAATGAGCAGTTCTTC.

This clonotype was seen once. This chain connects TRBV18 to TRBJ1-2; a weak D match, TRBD1 (5 bases). This CDR3 is 12 amino acids long. The germline V gene has CDR1 KGHSH and CDR2 LQKENI. The V end lost 3 bases, the J end lost 10 bases, and 12 bases lay between the germline ends. This CDR3 is CASSPAGMAYTF. CDR3 DNA: TGTGCCAGCTCACCGGCAGGGATGGCCTACACCTTC.

This clonotype was recorded a few times. The chain links TRBV11-1 to TRBJ2-1; unclear D gene. With 1 base removed from V and 8 bases from J, the gap between germline ends came to 21 bases. CDR1 is SGHAT, CDR2 FQDESV, per germline (reference sequence). The CDR3 runs 17 residues. In DNA, the CDR3 is TGTGCCAGCAGCTTAGTGGAGTCATGGCATCGGGCGGATGAGCAGTTCTTC. Residues: CASSLVESWHRADEQFF. Using reference TRBV11-1 and TRBJ2-1 for the parts outside the CDR3, the full variable domain is EAEVAQSPRYKITEKSQAVAFWCDPISGHATLYWYRQILGQGPELLVQFQDESVVDDSQLPKDRFSAERLKGVDSTLKIQPAELGDSAMYLCASSLVESWHRADEQFFGPGTRLTVL.

The rearrangement uses TRBV7-9 and TRBJ1-3; 7 positions agree with TRBD1. This CDR3 spans 16 amino acids. The V and J ends lost 4 bases and 0 bases, in that order; junction bases with no gene match: 6. Per the germline V gene, CDR1 is SEHNR and CDR2 is FQNEAQ (reference sequence). CDR3 coding DNA: TGTGCCAGCAGCTCCCGACAGGGACCCTCTGGAAACACCATATATTTT. Protein product: CASSSRQGPSGNTIYF.

This chain connects TRBV18 to TRBJ1-2; D ambiguous. Germline assignment: CDR1 KGHSH and CDR2 LQKENI. Trimming shortened V by 0 bases and J by 2 bases, and 7 bases separated the two germline ends. CDR3 size: 14 residues. CDR3 loop: CASSPPLKNYGYTF. For the CDR3, the DNA is TGTGCCAGCTCACCACCTTTAAAGAACTATGGCTACACCTTC.

The rearrangement uses TRBV5-1 and TRBJ2-1; no definite D call. The CDR3 has 12 residues. Germline CDR1 reads SGHRS; CDR2 reads YFSETQ. Trimming removed 0 bases from V and 9 bases from J, with 7 bases in between. The CDR3 DNA is TGCGCCAGCAGCTTGGACGCCCCTGAGCAGTTCTTC. This translates into CASSLDAPEQFF.

This clonotype was recorded a few times. The gene calls are TRBV4-3 and TRBJ1-6; 7 nucleotides line up with TRBD1. The germline CDR1 and CDR2 sequences are LGHNA and YSLEER. V lost 1 base to trimming and J lost 6 bases; unmatched junction nucleotides: 9. The CDR3 sequence is 17 residues long. This CDR3 is CASSQGVSGTANSPLHF. The CDR3 nucleotides are TGCGCCAGCAGCCAAGGGGTTTCCGGGACAGCTAATTCACCCCTCCACTTT.

This clonotype was counted only a few times. V gene TRBV5-1 combines with J gene TRBJ1-4; 10 bases fit TRBD1. V gave up 4 bases and J gave up 7 bases; unmatched junction bases: 7. Germline V gene data show CDR1 as SGHRS and CDR2 as YFSETQ. The CDR3 sequence is 15 residues long. The DNA of the CDR3 is TGCGCCAGCAGCGCCGGGGACAGGGGAGGTGAAAAACTGTTTTTT. It encodes CASSAGDRGGEKLFF. The entire variable domain, with the rest obtained from reference TRBV5-1 and TRBJ1-4, is as follows: KAGVTQTPRYLIKTRGQQVTLSCSPISGHRSVSWYQQTPGQGLQFLFEYFSETQRNKGNFPGRFSGRQFSNSRSEMNVSTLELGDSALYLCASSAGDRGGEKLFFGSGTQLSVL.

V usage is TRBV7-2 and J usage is TRBJ2-5; D possibly matches TRBD1 or TRBD2 (5 bases each). V dropped 5 bases and J dropped 11 bases, with 21 bases sitting between them. The CDR3 sequence is 14 residues long. Looked up from germline, CDR1 is SGHTA and CDR2 is FQGNSA. CDR3 region: CASSGGRFYNEQYF. The DNA of the CDR3 is TGTGCCAGCAGCGGGGGTCGGTTCTACAATGAGCAGTACTTC.

The chain couples TRBV28 to TRBJ2-4, with D tentatively TRBD1 (6 bases). The J call may be incorrect, as the DNA end agrees better with TRBJ2-7. The CDR3 extends over 14 amino acids. Per the germline V gene, CDR1 is MDHEN and CDR2 is SYDVKM. CDR3 region: CASSGRGSPYEQYF. CDR3 in DNA: TGTGCCAGCAGTGGCAGGGGCAGTCCCTACGAGCAGTACTTC.

This clonotype has just a few counts. The V and J genes are TRBV21-1 and TRBJ2-7; the listed D gene, TRBD2, was not tested against the DNA. TRBV21-1 is reported as a pseudogene. This CDR3 is built from 20 residues. This chain's CDR3 is CASSTLLGGLAGSDPYEQYF. CDR3 coding DNA: TGTGCCAGCAGCACCCTACTCGGGGGACTAGCGGGATCGGATCCCTACGAGCAGTACTTC.

This clonotype has a single count. An end of the junction does not agree with germline; a read error may underlie this. The chain carries TRBV5-1 and TRBJ2-3; either TRBD1 or TRBD2 may fit D (7 bases each). Germline values: CDR1 SGHRS, CDR2 YFSETQ. The CDR3 loop spans 14 amino acids. The CDR3, as DNA: TGCGCCAGCAGCTTCGGGGAGGGGACAGATGCGCAGTATTTT. Translation: CASSFGEGTDAQYF.

This chain uses TRBV6-2 or TRBV6-3 with TRBJ2-5, with 10 bases matching TRBD2. After removal of 2 bases from V and 7 bases from J, the junction contained 4 bases not matched to a gene. Germline V gives CDR1 MNHEY, CDR2 SVGEGT. The CDR3 runs to 14 residues. CDR3 DNA: TGTGCCAGCAGTTACCTAGCGGGGGCCAGGACCCAGTACTTC. It codes for CASSYLAGARTQYF.